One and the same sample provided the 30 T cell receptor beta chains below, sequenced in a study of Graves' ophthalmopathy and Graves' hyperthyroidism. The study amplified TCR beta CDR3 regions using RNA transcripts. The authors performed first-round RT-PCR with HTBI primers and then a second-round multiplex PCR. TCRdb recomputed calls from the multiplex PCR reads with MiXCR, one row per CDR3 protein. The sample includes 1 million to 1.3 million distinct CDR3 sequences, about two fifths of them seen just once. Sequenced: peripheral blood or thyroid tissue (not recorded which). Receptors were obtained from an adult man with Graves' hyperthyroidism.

The CDR3 loop reads CASSPLDRGAGETQYF. In DNA form, the CDR3 reads TGTGCCAGCAGTCCCCTAGACAGGGGGGCGGGAGAGACCCAGTACTTC. The genes are TRBV12-3 or TRBV12-4 and TRBJ2-5; 9 bases match TRBD1. The CDR3 covers 16 residues. The V segment lost 5 bases and the J segment 4 bases; nucleotides outside the gene matches: 11.

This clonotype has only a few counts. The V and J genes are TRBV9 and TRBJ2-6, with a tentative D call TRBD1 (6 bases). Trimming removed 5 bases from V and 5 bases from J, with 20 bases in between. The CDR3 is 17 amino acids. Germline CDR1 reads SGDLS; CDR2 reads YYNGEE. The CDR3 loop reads CASSYTGTAMRANVLTF. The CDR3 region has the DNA TGTGCCAGCAGTTACACAGGGACCGCCATGAGGGCCAACGTCCTGACTTTC.

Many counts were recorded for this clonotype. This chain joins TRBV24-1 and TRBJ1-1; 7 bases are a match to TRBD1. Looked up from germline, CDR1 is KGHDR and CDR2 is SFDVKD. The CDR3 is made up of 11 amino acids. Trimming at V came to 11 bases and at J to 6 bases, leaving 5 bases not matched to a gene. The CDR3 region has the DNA TGTGCCATTGACAGGGAACCTGAAGCTTTCTTT. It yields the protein CAIDREPEAFF.

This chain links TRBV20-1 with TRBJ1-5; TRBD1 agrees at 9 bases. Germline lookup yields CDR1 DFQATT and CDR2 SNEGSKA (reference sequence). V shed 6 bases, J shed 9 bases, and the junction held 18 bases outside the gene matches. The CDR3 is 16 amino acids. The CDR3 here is CSAPIQDRGSPPPQHF. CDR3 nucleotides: TGCAGTGCCCCTATTCAGGACAGGGGTTCCCCTCCGCCCCAGCATTTT.

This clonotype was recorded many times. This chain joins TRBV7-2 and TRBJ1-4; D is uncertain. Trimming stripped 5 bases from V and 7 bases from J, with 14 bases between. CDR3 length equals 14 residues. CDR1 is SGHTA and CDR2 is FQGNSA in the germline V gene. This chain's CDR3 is CASSTRKNSEKLFF. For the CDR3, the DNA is TGTGCCAGCAGCACCCGTAAGAACAGTGAAAAACTGTTTTTT.

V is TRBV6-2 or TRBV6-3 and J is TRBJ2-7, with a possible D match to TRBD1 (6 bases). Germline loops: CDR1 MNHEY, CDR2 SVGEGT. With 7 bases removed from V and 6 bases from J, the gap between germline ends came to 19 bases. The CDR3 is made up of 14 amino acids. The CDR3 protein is CASTLIFGQSEQYF. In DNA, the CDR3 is TGTGCCAGCACCTTGATCTTCGGACAGTCCGAGCAGTACTTC.

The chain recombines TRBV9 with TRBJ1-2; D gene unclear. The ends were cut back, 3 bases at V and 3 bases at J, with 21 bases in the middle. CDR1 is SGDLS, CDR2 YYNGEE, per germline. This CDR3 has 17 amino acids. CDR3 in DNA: TGTGCCAGCAGCGACCGGGATCCTACCTATCCTGACTATGGCTACACCTTC. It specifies CASSDRDPTYPDYGYTF.

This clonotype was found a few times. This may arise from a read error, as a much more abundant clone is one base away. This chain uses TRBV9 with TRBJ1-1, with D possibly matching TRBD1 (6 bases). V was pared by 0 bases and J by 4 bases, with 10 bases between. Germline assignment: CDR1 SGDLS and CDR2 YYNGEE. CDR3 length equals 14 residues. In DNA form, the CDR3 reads TGTGCCAGCAGCGTAGGCAAGGGGGGCACTGAAGCTTTCTTT. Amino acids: CASSVGKGGTEAFF.

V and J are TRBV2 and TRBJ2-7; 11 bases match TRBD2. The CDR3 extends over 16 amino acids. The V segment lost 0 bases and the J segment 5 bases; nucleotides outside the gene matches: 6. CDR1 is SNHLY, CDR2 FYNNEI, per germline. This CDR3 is CASSEAWGTSGDEQYF. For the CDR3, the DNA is TGTGCCAGCAGTGAAGCGTGGGGGACTAGCGGAGACGAGCAGTACTTC.

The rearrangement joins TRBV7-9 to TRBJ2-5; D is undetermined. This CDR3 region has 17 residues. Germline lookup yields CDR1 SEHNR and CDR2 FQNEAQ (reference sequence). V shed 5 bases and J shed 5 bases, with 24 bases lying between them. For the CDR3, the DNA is TGTGCCAGCAGCGCGCCGACCGGCGGTGCTGGCTATGAGACCCAGTACTTC. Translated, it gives CASSAPTGGAGYETQYF. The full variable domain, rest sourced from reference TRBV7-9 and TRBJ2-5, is DTGVSQNPRHKITKRGQNVTFRCDPISEHNRLYWYRQTLGQGPEFLTYFQNEAQLEKSRLLSDRFSAERPKGSFSTLEIQRTEQGDSAMYLCASSAPTGGAGYETQYFGPGTRLLVL.

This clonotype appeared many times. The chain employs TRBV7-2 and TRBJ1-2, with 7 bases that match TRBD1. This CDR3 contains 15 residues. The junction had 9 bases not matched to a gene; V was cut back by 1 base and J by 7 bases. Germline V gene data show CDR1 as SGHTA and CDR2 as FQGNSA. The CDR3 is CASSLVRQGLGGYTF. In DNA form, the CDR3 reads TGTGCCAGCAGCTTAGTACGACAGGGCTTAGGTGGCTACACCTTC.

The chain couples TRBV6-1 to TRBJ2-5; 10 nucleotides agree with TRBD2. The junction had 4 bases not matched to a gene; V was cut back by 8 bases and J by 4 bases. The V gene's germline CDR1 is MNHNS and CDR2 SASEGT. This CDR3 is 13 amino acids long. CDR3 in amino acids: CASQRGGSETQYF. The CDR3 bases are TGTGCCAGCCAGCGGGGGGGATCAGAGACCCAGTACTTC.

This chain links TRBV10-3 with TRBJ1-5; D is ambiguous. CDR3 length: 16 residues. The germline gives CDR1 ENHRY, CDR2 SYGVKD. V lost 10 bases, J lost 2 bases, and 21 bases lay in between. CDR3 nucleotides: TGTGCCAGAAGTCCCGAGTATCAATCAGGCAATCAGCCCCAGCATTTT. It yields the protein CARSPEYQSGNQPQHF.

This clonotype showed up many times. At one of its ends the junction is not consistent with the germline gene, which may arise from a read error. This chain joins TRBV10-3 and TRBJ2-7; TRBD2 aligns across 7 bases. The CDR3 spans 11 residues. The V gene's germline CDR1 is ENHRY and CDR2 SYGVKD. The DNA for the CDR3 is TGTGCCAGTAGCGGGTCCTCCGAGCAGTACTTC. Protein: CASSGSSEQYF.

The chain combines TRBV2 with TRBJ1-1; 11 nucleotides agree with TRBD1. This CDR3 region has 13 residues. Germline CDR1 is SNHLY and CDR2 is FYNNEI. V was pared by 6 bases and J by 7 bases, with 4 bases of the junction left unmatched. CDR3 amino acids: CASSRTGGNEAFF. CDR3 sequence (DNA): TGTGCCAGCAGCCGGACAGGGGGCAATGAAGCTTTCTTT.

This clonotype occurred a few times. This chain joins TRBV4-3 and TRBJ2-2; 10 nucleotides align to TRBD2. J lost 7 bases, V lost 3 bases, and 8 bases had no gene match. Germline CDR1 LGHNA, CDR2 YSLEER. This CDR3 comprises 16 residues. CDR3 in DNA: TGCGCCAGCAGCCACTGGACTAGCGGTGTTGTCGGGGAGCTGTTTTTT. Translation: CASSHWTSGVVGELFF.

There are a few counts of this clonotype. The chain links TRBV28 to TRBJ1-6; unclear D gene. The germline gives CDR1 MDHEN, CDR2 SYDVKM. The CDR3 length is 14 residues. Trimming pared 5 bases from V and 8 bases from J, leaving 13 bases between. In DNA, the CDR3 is TGTGCCAGCAGTCGACACGACGTGGATTCACCCCTCCACTTT. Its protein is CASSRHDVDSPLHF. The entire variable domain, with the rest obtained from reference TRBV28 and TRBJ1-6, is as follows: DVKVTQSSRYLVKRTGEKVFLECVQDMDHENMFWYRQDPGLGLRLIYFSYDVKMKEKGDIPEGYSVSREKKERFSLILESASTNQTSMYLCASSRHDVDSPLHFGNGTRLTVT.

The CDR3 coding sequence is TGTGCCAGCAGTGACGAGACAGGGTCGGATTCACCCCTCCACTTT. Translated: CASSDETGSDSPLHF. The genes are TRBV25-1 and TRBJ1-6; 7 nucleotides line up with TRBD1. Germline CDR1 is MGHDK and CDR2 is SYGVNS. The CDR3 has 15 amino acids. Trimming took 3 bases from V and 8 from J; bases not matched to a gene: 7.

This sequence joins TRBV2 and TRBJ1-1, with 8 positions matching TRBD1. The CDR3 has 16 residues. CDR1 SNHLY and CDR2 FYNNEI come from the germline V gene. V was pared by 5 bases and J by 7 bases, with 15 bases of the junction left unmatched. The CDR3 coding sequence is TGTGCCAGCAGTCCAACCCGTCCGGGACAGGTCTATGAAGCTTTCTTT. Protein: CASSPTRPGQVYEAFF.

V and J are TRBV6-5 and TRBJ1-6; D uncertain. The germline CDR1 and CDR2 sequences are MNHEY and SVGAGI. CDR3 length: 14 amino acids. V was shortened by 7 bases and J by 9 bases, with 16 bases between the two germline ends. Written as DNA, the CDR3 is TGTGCCAGCATCCTCACGGGGTTTTCTTCACCCCTCCACTTT. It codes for CASILTGFSSPLHF.

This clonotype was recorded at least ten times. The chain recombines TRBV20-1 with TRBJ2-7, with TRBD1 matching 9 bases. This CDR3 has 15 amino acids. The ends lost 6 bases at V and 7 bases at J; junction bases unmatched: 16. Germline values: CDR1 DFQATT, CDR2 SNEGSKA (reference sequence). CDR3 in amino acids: CSATRWDRVSGEQYF. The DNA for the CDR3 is TGCAGTGCCACAAGGTGGGACAGGGTATCTGGGGAGCAGTACTTC.

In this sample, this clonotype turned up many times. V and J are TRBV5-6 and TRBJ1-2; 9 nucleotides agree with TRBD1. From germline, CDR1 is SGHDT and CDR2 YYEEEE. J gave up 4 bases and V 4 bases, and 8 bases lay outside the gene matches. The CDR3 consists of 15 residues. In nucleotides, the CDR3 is TGTGCCAGCAGCCCGCCGGGACAGGGACGCTATGGCTACACCTTC. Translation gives CASSPPGQGRYGYTF. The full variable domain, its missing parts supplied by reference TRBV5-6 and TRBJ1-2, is DAGVTQSPTHLIKTRGQQVTLRCSPKSGHDTVSWYQQALGQGPQFIFQYYEEEERQRGNFPDRFSGHQFPNYSSELNVNALLLGDSALYLCASSPPGQGRYGYTFGSGTRLTVV.

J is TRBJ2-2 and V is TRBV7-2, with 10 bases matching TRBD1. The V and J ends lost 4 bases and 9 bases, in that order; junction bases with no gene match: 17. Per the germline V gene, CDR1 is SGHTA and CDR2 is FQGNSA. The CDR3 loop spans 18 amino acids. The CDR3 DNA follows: TGTGCCAGCAGCTCGGCCTCCGGGACAGGGGTGATTCTACGGGAGCTGTTTTTT. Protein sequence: CASSSASGTGVILRELFF.

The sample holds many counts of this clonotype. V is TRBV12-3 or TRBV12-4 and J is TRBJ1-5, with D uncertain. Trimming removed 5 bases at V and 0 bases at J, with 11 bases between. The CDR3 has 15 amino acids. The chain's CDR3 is CASSPTYGSNQPQHF. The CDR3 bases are TGTGCCAGCAGTCCCACGTATGGTAGCAATCAGCCCCAGCATTTT.

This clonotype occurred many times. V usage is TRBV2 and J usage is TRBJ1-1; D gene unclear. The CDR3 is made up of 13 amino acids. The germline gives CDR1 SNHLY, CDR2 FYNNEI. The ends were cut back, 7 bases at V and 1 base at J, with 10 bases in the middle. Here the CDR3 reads CASNPEENTEAFF. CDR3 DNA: TGTGCCAGCAACCCGGAGGAGAACACTGAAGCTTTCTTT.

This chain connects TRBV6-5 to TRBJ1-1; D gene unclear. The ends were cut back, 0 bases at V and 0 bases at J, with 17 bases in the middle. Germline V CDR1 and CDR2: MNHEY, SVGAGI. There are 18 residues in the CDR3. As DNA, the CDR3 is TGTGCCAGCAGTTACTCGGCGGGGAGAGCTAACATGAACACTGAAGCTTTCTTT. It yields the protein CASSYSAGRANMNTEAFF.

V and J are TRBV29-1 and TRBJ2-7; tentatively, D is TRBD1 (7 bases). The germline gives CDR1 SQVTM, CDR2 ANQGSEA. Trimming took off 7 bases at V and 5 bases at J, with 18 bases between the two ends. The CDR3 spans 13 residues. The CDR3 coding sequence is TGCAGCGCCACGCCTACAGGGGAGGACGAGCAGTACTTC. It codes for CSATPTGEDEQYF.

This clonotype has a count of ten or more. As DNA, the CDR3 is TGTGCCAGCAGCGCGACCTCGGGACAGAATTCACCCCTCCACTTT. Translation gives CASSATSGQNSPLHF. The J gene is TRBJ1-6, the V gene TRBV9, with 7 bases lining up with TRBD1. Germline loops: CDR1 SGDLS, CDR2 YYNGEE. CDR3 length: 15 residues. V lost 3 bases and J lost 7; bases outside the gene matches: 7.

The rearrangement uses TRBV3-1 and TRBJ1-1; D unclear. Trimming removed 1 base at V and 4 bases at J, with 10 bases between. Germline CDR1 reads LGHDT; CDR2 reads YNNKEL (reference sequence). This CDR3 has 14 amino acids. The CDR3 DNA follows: TGTGCCAGCAGCCAAGTCGGGGTGGCCACTGAAGCTTTCTTT. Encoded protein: CASSQVGVATEAFF.

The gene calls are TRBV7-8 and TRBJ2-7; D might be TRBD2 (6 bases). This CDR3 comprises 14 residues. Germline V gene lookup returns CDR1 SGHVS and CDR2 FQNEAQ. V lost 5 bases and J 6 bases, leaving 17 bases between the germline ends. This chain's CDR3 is CASSPEDPRGEQYF. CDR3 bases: TGTGCCAGCAGCCCCGAGGACCCGCGGGGCGAGCAGTACTTC. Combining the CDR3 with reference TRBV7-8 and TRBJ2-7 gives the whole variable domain GAGVSQSPRYKVAKRGQDVALRCDPISGHVSLFWYQQALGQGPEFLTYFQNEAQLDKSGLPSDRFFAERPEGSVSTLKIQRTQQEDSAVYLCASSPEDPRGEQYFGPGTRLTVT.